These T cell receptor beta chains were read from a single sample in a study of CD4 T cells in relation to SARS-CoV-2 and coronaviruses. Assay used: immunoSEQ multiplex PCR; TCRdb lists only in-frame clones, some missing. The sample shows some 65,000 clones, about 90% of them seen only once. The sample taken for sequencing was memory CD4+ T cells from PBMCs. The receptors stem from a human donor in good health. CDR3s include the opening cysteine and the closing phenylalanine or tryptophan. A D gene is named only where the DNA matches it firmly. The listing skips clone size in some rows; elsewhere it reads once, few, many or a size class.

v_call: TRBV7-9
clone_size: once
d_call: NA
j_call: TRBJ2-5
cdr3_length: 15
cdr3_nt: TGTGCCAGCAGCTTGCGGTCAACGGGTGCAGAGACCCAGTACTTC
cdr3_aa: CASSLRSTGAETQYF

v_call: TRBV18
clone_size: NA
d_call: TRBD1
j_call: TRBJ1-1
cdr3_length: 17
cdr3_nt: TGTGCCAGCTCACCTCGGACAGGGGGCGGACAACAGGGTGAAGCTTTCTTT
cdr3_aa: CASSPRTGGGQQGEAFF

v_call: TRBV5-4
clone_size: NA
d_call: TRBD2
j_call: TRBJ2-3
cdr3_length: 15
cdr3_nt: TGTGCCAGCAGCCCTGGGAGCGGGAGCCCAGATACGCAGTATTTT
cdr3_aa: CASSPGSGSPDTQYF

v_call: TRBV5-6
clone_size: NA
d_call: NA
j_call: TRBJ2-1
cdr3_length: 12
cdr3_nt: TGTGCCAGCAGCTCGACCTGGAATGAGCAGTTCTTC
cdr3_aa: CASSSTWNEQFF

v_call: TRBV5-5
clone_size: NA
d_call: NA
j_call: TRBJ2-3
cdr3_length: 12
cdr3_nt: TGTGCCAGCAGCTTAGTCACAGATACGCAGTATTTT
cdr3_aa: CASSLVTDTQYF

v_call: TRBV5-1
clone_size: once
d_call: NA
j_call: TRBJ1-4
cdr3_length: 13
cdr3_nt: TGCGCCAGCAGCTTTCGGGGTAATGAAAAACTGTTTTTT
cdr3_aa: CASSFRGNEKLFF

v_call: TRBV5-4
clone_size: NA
d_call: TRBD1
j_call: TRBJ2-1
cdr3_length: 15
cdr3_nt: TGTGCCAGCAGCTTGGGACAGGGCCCTTACAATGAGCAGTTCTTC
cdr3_aa: CASSLGQGPYNEQFF

v_call: TRBV28
clone_size: once
d_call: NA
j_call: TRBJ1-2
cdr3_length: 13
cdr3_nt: TGTGCCACCGGATATGCGGGGGGCCATGGCTACACCTTC
cdr3_aa: CATGYAGGHGYTF

v_call: TRBV19
clone_size: once
d_call: TRBD1
j_call: TRBJ2-7
cdr3_length: 15
cdr3_nt: TGTGCCAGTAGCCCGCCGGGACAGGGTTATTATAAGCAGTACTTC
cdr3_aa: CASSPPGQGYYKQYF

v_call: TRBV10-1
clone_size: NA
d_call: NA
j_call: TRBJ2-2
cdr3_length: 14
cdr3_nt: TGCGCCAGCAGCCCTCACGCGGCCACCGGGGAGCTGTTTTTT
cdr3_aa: CASSPHAATGELFF

v_call: TRBV5-1
clone_size: few
d_call: TRBD1
j_call: TRBJ1-2
cdr3_length: 16
cdr3_nt: TGCGCCAGCAGCTTAGTAGCTGTGGCAGGGGGAGGTGGCTACACCTTC
cdr3_aa: CASSLVAVAGGGGYTF

v_call: TRBV19
clone_size: NA
d_call: TRBD1
j_call: TRBJ1-1
cdr3_length: 13
cdr3_nt: TGTGCCAGTAGAAGGGGGCCTGGATGGGGCGCTTTCTTT
cdr3_aa: CASRRGPGWGAFF

v_call: TRBV5-1
clone_size: few
d_call: TRBD2
j_call: TRBJ2-1
cdr3_length: 14
cdr3_nt: TGCGCCAGCAGCTCGGGGGGGCCCGGCAATGAGCAGTTCTTC
cdr3_aa: CASSSGGPGNEQFF

v_call: TRBV29-1
clone_size: once
d_call: NA
j_call: TRBJ1-4
cdr3_length: 15
cdr3_nt: TGCAGCGTTGGACTGCCAGGACCGGAGAATGAAAAACTGTTTTTT
cdr3_aa: CSVGLPGPENEKLFF

v_call: TRBV6-5
clone_size: NA
d_call: NA
j_call: TRBJ1-4
cdr3_length: 15
cdr3_nt: TGTGCCAGCAGTCGACGGGGGATTGGCGATGAAAAACTGTTTTTT
cdr3_aa: CASSRRGIGDEKLFF

v_call: TRBV21-1
clone_size: once
d_call: NA
j_call: TRBJ2-7
cdr3_length: 16
cdr3_nt: TGTGCCAGCAGCACACAGTTCCTAGCACCGTACTACGAGCAGTACTTC
cdr3_aa: CASSTQFLAPYYEQYF

v_call: TRBV28
clone_size: NA
d_call: NA
j_call: TRBJ1-3
cdr3_length: 15
cdr3_nt: TGTGCCAGCAGTTTCGGCAGGGTGGTTGGAAACACCATATATTTT
cdr3_aa: CASSFGRVVGNTIYF

v_call: TRBV19
clone_size: NA
d_call: TRBD1
j_call: TRBJ2-7
cdr3_length: 15
cdr3_nt: TGTGCCAGTAGTCACGACAGGGTCGGAAAATACGAGCAGTACTTC
cdr3_aa: CASSHDRVGKYEQYF

v_call: TRBV5-1
clone_size: NA
d_call: NA
j_call: TRBJ1-1
cdr3_length: 14
cdr3_nt: TGCGCCAGCAGCCCAGACTCTTGGGACACTGAAGCTTTCTTT
cdr3_aa: CASSPDSWDTEAFF

v_call: TRBV6-1
clone_size: NA
d_call: NA
j_call: TRBJ1-3
cdr3_length: 15
cdr3_nt: TGTGCCAGCAGTGAAGCGCGGGCGGGGGGAAACACCATATATTTT
cdr3_aa: CASSEARAGGNTIYF

v_call: TRBV5-1
clone_size: NA
d_call: NA
j_call: TRBJ2-7
cdr3_length: 15
cdr3_nt: TGCGCCAGCAGCTCGTCAGCTAGGAAGCCCTACGAGCAGTACTTC
cdr3_aa: CASSSSARKPYEQYF

v_call: TRBV5-6
clone_size: once
d_call: NA
j_call: TRBJ2-5
cdr3_length: 14
cdr3_nt: TGTGCCAGCAGCTTACTCTCTAACCAAGAGACCCAGTACTTC
cdr3_aa: CASSLLSNQETQYF

v_call: TRBV4-3
clone_size: NA
d_call: TRBD2
j_call: TRBJ2-2
cdr3_length: 17
cdr3_nt: TGCGCCAGCAGCCTCCAGCCCGGGCGGGAGGACACCGGGGAGCTGTTTTTT
cdr3_aa: CASSLQPGREDTGELFF

v_call: TRBV5-4
clone_size: NA
d_call: NA
j_call: TRBJ2-5
cdr3_length: 14
cdr3_nt: TGTGCCAGCAGCTCGCGAGCTGTCCAAGAGACCCAGTACTTC
cdr3_aa: CASSSRAVQETQYF

v_call: TRBV7-2
clone_size: NA
d_call: NA
j_call: TRBJ1-1
cdr3_length: 15
cdr3_nt: TGTGCCAGCAGCTTATTCGGGGGTTGGGAAACTGAAGCTTTCTTT
cdr3_aa: CASSLFGGWETEAFF

v_call: TRBV2
clone_size: NA
d_call: NA
j_call: TRBJ2-5
cdr3_length: 15
cdr3_nt: TGTGCCAGCAGTGAGGCAGGGGAAATCCAAGAGACCCAGTACTTC
cdr3_aa: CASSEAGEIQETQYF

v_call: TRBV9
clone_size: NA
d_call: NA
j_call: TRBJ2-4
cdr3_length: 13
cdr3_nt: TGTGCCAGCAGCAGGAGGGGAAACGGCATTCAGTACTTC
cdr3_aa: CASSRRGNGIQYF

v_call: TRBV18
clone_size: NA
d_call: TRBD1
j_call: TRBJ2-7
cdr3_length: 14
cdr3_nt: TGTGCCAGCTCAACCAACAGGGGGCTCAACGAGCAGTACTTC
cdr3_aa: CASSTNRGLNEQYF

v_call: TRBV19
clone_size: NA
d_call: NA
j_call: TRBJ1-5
cdr3_length: 13
cdr3_nt: TGTGCCAGTAGTATTGAGGGAGATCAGCCCCAGCATTTT
cdr3_aa: CASSIEGDQPQHF

v_call: TRBV18
clone_size: NA
d_call: TRBD1
j_call: TRBJ2-3
cdr3_length: 14
cdr3_nt: TGTGCCAGCTCACCACTACGGGACAGGGACACGCAGTATTTT
cdr3_aa: CASSPLRDRDTQYF

v_call: TRBV5-4
clone_size: NA
d_call: TRBD2
j_call: TRBJ2-3
cdr3_length: 16
cdr3_nt: TGTGCCAGCAGCAGGACTAGCGGGGGGGCTGGAGATACGCAGTATTTT
cdr3_aa: CASSRTSGGAGDTQYF

v_call: TRBV7-9
clone_size: NA
d_call: TRBD2
j_call: TRBJ2-1
cdr3_length: 17
cdr3_nt: TGTGCCAGCAGCTTGTTTTACGGGACTAGCGGTAACAATGAGCAGTTCTTC
cdr3_aa: CASSLFYGTSGNNEQFF

v_call: TRBV6-4
clone_size: once
d_call: TRBD1
j_call: TRBJ1-1
cdr3_length: 15
cdr3_nt: TGTGCCAGCAGTGAGGGGACAGCAATGAACACTGAAGCTTTCTTT
cdr3_aa: CASSEGTAMNTEAFF

v_call: TRBV28
clone_size: NA
d_call: NA
j_call: TRBJ2-5
cdr3_length: 12
cdr3_nt: TGTGCCAGCAGTTTACTCTACGGGACCCAGTACTTC
cdr3_aa: CASSLLYGTQYF

v_call: TRBV19
clone_size: NA
d_call: TRBD1
j_call: TRBJ2-3
cdr3_length: 14
cdr3_nt: TGTGCCAGTAGTGGACAGGGGCACACAGATACGCAGTATTTT
cdr3_aa: CASSGQGHTDTQYF

v_call: TRBV7-9
clone_size: once
d_call: NA
j_call: TRBJ2-1
cdr3_length: 15
cdr3_nt: TGTGCCAGCAGCTTAGGTGTCGGTGGGGTCAATGAGCAGTTCTTC
cdr3_aa: CASSLGVGGVNEQFF

v_call: TRBV5-4
clone_size: NA
d_call: NA
j_call: TRBJ2-7
cdr3_length: 16
cdr3_nt: TGTGCCAGCAGAAGAGAGACCGGGACGGTGACCTACGAGCAGTACTTC
cdr3_aa: CASRRETGTVTYEQYF

v_call: TRBV3-1/TRBV3-2
clone_size: NA
d_call: NA
j_call: TRBJ2-3
cdr3_length: 15
cdr3_nt: TGTGCCAGCAGCCCCCGGACCTCATCGACGAATACGCAGTATTTT
cdr3_aa: CASSPRTSSTNTQYF

v_call: TRBV20-1
clone_size: NA
d_call: TRBD2
j_call: TRBJ2-3
cdr3_length: 17
cdr3_nt: TGCAGTGCTAGTGACCAGCGGGAGCGGGTGGGCACAGATACGCAGTATTTT
cdr3_aa: CSASDQRERVGTDTQYF

v_call: TRBV5-4
clone_size: NA
d_call: NA
j_call: TRBJ2-3
cdr3_length: 12
cdr3_nt: TGTGCCAGCAGCTTGGGCCGGGATACGCAGTATTTT
cdr3_aa: CASSLGRDTQYF

v_call: TRBV13
clone_size: few
d_call: NA
j_call: TRBJ2-3
cdr3_length: 11
cdr3_nt: TGTGCCAGCAGCTTAGCAGATACGCAGTATTTT
cdr3_aa: CASSLADTQYF

v_call: TRBV7-2
clone_size: NA
d_call: NA
j_call: TRBJ1-6
cdr3_length: 15
cdr3_nt: TGTGCCAGCAGGGACCGGGCGATTAGCGATTCACCCCTCCACTTT
cdr3_aa: CASRDRAISDSPLHF

v_call: TRBV3-1/TRBV3-2
clone_size: NA
d_call: TRBD2
j_call: TRBJ2-1
cdr3_length: 15
cdr3_nt: TGTGCCAGCAGCCTGGGACTAGCGGGAGGCGATGAGCAGTTCTTC
cdr3_aa: CASSLGLAGGDEQFF

v_call: TRBV5-1
clone_size: NA
d_call: TRBD1
j_call: TRBJ2-5
cdr3_length: 16
cdr3_nt: TGCGCCAGCAGCCCTGGACAGGGGACCGTAAGAGAGACCCAGTACTTC
cdr3_aa: CASSPGQGTVRETQYF

v_call: TRBV5-4
clone_size: NA
d_call: TRBD2
j_call: TRBJ2-3
cdr3_length: 14
cdr3_nt: TGTGCCAGCAGCTTGAAAGCGGGGGGGAATACGCAGTATTTT
cdr3_aa: CASSLKAGGNTQYF

v_call: TRBV10-3
clone_size: NA
d_call: NA
j_call: TRBJ1-1
cdr3_length: 14
cdr3_nt: TGTGCCATCAGTGAGTTTCAGACGAACACTGAAGCTTTCTTT
cdr3_aa: CAISEFQTNTEAFF

v_call: TRBV20-1
clone_size: NA
d_call: NA
j_call: TRBJ2-7
cdr3_length: 11
cdr3_nt: TGCAGTGCCGCTTCGGGGTACGAGCAGTACTTC
cdr3_aa: CSAASGYEQYF

v_call: TRBV3-1/TRBV3-2
clone_size: NA
d_call: NA
j_call: TRBJ1-4
cdr3_length: 17
cdr3_nt: TGTGCCAGCAGCCAAGGTTTCACAGGACAGAGAGCAGAAAAACTGTTTTTT
cdr3_aa: CASSQGFTGQRAEKLFF

v_call: TRBV5-6
clone_size: NA
d_call: NA
j_call: TRBJ1-2
cdr3_length: 14
cdr3_nt: TGTGCCAGCAGCTTGTTCTCTGGGCCTTATGGCTACACCTTC
cdr3_aa: CASSLFSGPYGYTF

v_call: TRBV5-1
clone_size: NA
d_call: NA
j_call: TRBJ2-5
cdr3_length: 12
cdr3_nt: TGCGCCAGCAGCTTGGCCCAAGAGACCCAGTACTTC
cdr3_aa: CASSLAQETQYF

v_call: TRBV4-3
clone_size: NA
d_call: NA
j_call: TRBJ1-2
cdr3_length: 14
cdr3_nt: TGCGCCAGCAGCCAAGAAACAGGGACCTATGGCTACACCTTC
cdr3_aa: CASSQETGTYGYTF

v_call: TRBV5-1
clone_size: NA
d_call: NA
j_call: TRBJ2-2
cdr3_length: 14
cdr3_nt: TGCGCCAGCAGCTTCGATGGCTCCTCCGGGGAGCTGTTTTTT
cdr3_aa: CASSFDGSSGELFF

v_call: TRBV11-3
clone_size: NA
d_call: NA
j_call: TRBJ2-1
cdr3_length: 14
cdr3_nt: TGTGCCAGCAGCTTAGTCTTTCCGACAGGAGAGCAGTTCTTC
cdr3_aa: CASSLVFPTGEQFF

v_call: TRBV19
clone_size: NA
d_call: NA
j_call: TRBJ2-4
cdr3_length: 11
cdr3_nt: TGTGCCACTTGGGACTTAAACATTCAGTACTTC
cdr3_aa: CATWDLNIQYF

v_call: TRBV25-1
clone_size: NA
d_call: TRBD1
j_call: TRBJ1-1
cdr3_length: 14
cdr3_nt: TGTGCCAGCACACCGGACAGGGGCGGCACTGAAGCTTTCTTT
cdr3_aa: CASTPDRGGTEAFF

v_call: TRBV3-1/TRBV3-2
clone_size: once
d_call: NA
j_call: TRBJ2-7
cdr3_length: 12
cdr3_nt: TGTGCCAGCAGCCAAGATGGCTACGAGCAGTACTTC
cdr3_aa: CASSQDGYEQYF

v_call: TRBV5-1
clone_size: few
d_call: TRBD2
j_call: TRBJ2-1
cdr3_length: 16
cdr3_nt: TGCGCCAGCAGGGTTTCTAGCGGGAGTGGGTACAATGAGCAGTTCTTC
cdr3_aa: CASRVSSGSGYNEQFF

v_call: TRBV28
clone_size: NA
d_call: NA
j_call: TRBJ1-6
cdr3_length: 12
cdr3_nt: TGTGCCAGCAGTAACAGGGTAGCCCCTATCCACTTT
cdr3_aa: CASSNRVAPIHF

v_call: TRBV7-9
clone_size: NA
d_call: TRBD1
j_call: TRBJ1-2
cdr3_length: 14
cdr3_nt: TGTGCCAGCAGCTTAGGACAGGGACCCTATGGCTACACCTTC
cdr3_aa: CASSLGQGPYGYTF